This T cell receptor (beta chain) was sequenced during a study of T cell repertoires in cytomegalovirus infection. The CDR3 spans 12 residues. Germline V gene data show CDR1 as ENHRY and CDR2 as SYGVKD. The V and J ends lost 2 bases and 5 bases respectively, with 6 bases between them. TCRdb called the reads again in MiXCR, with one record for every CDR3 protein. The table includes roughly 68,000 distinct CDR3 sequences, around 21% detected once. With respect to this clonotype: Antigen unknown.

J is TRBJ1-1 and V is TRBV10-3; D not certain. The specimen was CD8+ T cells from cultured PBMCs, collected from culture after CMV antigen stimulation. This TCR was recovered from a human donor in good health (CMV status not recorded). Some clones in this sample may be carry-over from other donors' samples. The CDR3 loop is CAISEGSTEAFF. CDR3 in DNA: TGTGCCATCAGTGAGGGCTCTACTGAAGCTTTCTTT.